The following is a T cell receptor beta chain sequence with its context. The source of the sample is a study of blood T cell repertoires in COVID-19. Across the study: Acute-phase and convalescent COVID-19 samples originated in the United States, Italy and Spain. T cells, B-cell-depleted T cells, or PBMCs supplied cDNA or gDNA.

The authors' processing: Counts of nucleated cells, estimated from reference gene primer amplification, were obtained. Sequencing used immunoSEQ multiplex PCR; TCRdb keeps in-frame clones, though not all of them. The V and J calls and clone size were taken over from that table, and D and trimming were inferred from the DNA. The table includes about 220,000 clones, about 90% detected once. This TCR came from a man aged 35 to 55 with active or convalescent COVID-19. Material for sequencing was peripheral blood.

The CDR3 sequence is CASSQDWRGAQETQYF. The CDR3 nucleotides are TGTGCCAGCAGCCAAGACTGGCGGGGGGCCCAAGAGACCCAGTACTTC. This chain connects TRBV3-1 (or the pseudogene TRBV3-2) to TRBJ2-5; TRBD2 matches at 8 bases. Germline CDR1 is LGHDT and CDR2 is YNNKEL (reference sequence). Trimming cost V 0 bases and J 1 base; bases outside gene matches: 4. This CDR3 has 16 residues.